This paragraph covers one T cell receptor (beta chain) sequence. Its antigen is not known. Clones were sequenced by immunoSEQ multiplex PCR, and TCRdb holds only the in-frame ones, with some missing. The sample has about 36,000 clones, over 80% seen once. The data were obtained in a study of monozygotic twins with cystic fibrosis. About the research overall: Libraries were built from roughly 3 micrograms of fragmented DNA using about 16 PCR cycles.

Study results and limitations: In 13 of 16 pairs, V gene usage was closest to the co-twin's. Monozygotic CF twin pairs shared significantly more nucleotide-identical clonotypes than unrelated CF individuals did.

Trimming took 5 bases from V and 2 from J; bases not matched to a gene: 5. The CDR3 spans 14 residues. Looked up from germline, CDR1 is SGHVS and CDR2 is FNYEAQ. This chain links TRBV7-6 with TRBJ1-1; 7 bases match TRBD1. The sequence was obtained from a boy younger than 10 with cystic fibrosis. The sample taken for sequencing was blood. The CDR3 spells CASSPGTDNTEAFF. CDR3 DNA sequence: TGTGCCAGCAGCCCGGGGACAGACAACACTGAAGCTTTCTTT.